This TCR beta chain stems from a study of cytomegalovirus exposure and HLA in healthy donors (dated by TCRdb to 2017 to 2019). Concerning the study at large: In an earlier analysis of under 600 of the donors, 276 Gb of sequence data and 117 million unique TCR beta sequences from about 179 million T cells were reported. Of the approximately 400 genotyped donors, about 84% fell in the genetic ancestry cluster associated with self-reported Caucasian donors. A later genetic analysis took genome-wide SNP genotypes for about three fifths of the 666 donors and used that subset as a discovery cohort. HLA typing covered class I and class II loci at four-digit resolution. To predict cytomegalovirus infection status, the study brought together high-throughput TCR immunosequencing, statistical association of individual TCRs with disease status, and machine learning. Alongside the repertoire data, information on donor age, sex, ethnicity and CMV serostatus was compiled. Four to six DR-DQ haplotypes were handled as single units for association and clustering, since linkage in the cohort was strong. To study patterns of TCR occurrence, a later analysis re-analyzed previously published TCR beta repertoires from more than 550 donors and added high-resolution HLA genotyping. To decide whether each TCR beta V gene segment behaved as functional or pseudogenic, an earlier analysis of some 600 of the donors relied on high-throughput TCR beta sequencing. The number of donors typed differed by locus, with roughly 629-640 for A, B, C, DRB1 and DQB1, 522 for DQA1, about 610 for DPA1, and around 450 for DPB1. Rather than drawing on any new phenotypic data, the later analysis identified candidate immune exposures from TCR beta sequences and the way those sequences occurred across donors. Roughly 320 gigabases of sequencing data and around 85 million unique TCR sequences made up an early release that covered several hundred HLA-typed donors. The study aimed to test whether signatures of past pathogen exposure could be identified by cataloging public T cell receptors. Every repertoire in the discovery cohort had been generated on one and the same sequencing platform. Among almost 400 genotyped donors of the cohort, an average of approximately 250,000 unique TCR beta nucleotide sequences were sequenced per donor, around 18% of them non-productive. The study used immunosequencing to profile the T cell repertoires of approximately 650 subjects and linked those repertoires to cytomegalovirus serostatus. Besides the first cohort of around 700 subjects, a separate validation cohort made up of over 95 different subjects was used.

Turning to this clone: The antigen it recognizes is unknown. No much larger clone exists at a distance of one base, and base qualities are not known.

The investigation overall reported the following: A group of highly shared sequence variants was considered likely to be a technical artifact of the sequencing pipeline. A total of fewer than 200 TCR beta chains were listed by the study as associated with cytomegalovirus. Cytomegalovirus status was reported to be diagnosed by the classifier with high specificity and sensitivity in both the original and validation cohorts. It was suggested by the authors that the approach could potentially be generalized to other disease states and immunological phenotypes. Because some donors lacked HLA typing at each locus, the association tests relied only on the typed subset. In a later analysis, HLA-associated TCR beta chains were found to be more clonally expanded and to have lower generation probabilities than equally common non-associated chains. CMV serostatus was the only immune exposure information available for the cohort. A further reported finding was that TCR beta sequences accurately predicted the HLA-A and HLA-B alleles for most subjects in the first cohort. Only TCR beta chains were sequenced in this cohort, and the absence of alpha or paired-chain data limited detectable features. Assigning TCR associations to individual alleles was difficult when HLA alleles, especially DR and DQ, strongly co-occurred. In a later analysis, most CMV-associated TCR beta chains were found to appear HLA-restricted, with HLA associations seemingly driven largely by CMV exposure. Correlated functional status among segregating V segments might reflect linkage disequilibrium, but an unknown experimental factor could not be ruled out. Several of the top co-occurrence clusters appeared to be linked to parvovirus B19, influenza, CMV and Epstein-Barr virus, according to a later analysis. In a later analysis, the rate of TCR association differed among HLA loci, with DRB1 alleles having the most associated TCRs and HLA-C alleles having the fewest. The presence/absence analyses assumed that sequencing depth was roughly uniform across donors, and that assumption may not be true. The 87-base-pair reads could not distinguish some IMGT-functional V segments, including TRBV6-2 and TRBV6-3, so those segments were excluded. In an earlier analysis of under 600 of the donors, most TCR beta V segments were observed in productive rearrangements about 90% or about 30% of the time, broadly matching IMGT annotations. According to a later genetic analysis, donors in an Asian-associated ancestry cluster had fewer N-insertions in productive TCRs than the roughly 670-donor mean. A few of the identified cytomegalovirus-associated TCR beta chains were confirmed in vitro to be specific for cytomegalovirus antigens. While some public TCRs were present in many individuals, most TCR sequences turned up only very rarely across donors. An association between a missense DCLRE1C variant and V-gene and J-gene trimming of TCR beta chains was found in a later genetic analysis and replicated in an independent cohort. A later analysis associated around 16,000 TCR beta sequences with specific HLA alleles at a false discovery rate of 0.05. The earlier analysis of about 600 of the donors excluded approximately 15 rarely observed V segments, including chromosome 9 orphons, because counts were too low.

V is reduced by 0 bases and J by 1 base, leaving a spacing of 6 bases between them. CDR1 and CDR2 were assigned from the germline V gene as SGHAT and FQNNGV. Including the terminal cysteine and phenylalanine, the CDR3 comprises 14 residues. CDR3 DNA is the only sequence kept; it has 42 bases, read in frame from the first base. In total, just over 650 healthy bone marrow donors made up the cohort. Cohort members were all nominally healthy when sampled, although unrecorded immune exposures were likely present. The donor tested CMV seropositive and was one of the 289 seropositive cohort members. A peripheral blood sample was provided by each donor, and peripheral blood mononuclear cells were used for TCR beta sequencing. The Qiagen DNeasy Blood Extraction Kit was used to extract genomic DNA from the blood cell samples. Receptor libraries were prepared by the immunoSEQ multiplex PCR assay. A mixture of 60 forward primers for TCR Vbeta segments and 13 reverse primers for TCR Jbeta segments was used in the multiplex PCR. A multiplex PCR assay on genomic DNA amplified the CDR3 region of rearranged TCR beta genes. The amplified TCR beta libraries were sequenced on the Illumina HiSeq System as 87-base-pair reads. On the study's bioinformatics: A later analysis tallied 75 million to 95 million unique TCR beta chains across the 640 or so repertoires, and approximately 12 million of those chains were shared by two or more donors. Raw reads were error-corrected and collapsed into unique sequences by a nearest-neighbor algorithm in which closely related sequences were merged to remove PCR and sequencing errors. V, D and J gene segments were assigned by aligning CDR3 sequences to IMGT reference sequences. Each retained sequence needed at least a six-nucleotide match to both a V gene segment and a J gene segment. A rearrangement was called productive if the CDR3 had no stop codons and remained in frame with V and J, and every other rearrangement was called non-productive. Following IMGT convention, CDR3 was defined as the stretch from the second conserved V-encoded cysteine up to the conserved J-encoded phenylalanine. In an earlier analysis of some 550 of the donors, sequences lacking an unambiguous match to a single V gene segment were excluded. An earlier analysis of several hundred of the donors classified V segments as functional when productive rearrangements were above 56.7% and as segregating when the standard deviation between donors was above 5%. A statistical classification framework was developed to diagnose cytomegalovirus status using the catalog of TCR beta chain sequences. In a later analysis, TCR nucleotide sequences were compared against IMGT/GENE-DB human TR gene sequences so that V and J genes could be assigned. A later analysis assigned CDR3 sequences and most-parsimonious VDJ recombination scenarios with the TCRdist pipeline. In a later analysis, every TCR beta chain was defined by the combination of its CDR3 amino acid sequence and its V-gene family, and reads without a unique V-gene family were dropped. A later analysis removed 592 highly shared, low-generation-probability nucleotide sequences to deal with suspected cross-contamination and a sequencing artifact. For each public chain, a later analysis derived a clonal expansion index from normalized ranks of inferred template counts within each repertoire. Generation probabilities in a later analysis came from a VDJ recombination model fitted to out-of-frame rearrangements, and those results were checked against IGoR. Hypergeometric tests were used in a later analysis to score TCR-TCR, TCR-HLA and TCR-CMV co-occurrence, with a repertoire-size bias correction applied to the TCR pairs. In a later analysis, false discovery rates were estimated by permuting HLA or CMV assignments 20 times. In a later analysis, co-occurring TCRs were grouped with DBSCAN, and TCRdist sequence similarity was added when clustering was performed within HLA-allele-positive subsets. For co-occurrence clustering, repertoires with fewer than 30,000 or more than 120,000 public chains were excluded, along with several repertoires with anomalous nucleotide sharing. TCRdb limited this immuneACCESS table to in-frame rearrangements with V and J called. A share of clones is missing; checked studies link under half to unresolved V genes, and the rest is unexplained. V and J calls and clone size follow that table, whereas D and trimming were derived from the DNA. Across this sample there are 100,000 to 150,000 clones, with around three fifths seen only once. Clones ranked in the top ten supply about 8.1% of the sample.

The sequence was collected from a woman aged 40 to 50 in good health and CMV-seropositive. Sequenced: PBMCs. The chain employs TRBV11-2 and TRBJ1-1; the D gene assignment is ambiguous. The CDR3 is CASSLEEGNTEAFF. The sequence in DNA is TGTGCCAGCAGCTTAGAAGAGGGGAACACTGAAGCTTTCTTT. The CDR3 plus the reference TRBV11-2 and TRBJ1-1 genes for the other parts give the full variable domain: EAGVAQSPRYKIIEKRQSVAFWCNPISGHATLYWYQQILGQGPKLLIQFQNNGVVDDSQLPKDRFSAERLKGVDSTLKIQPAKLEDSAVYLCASSLEEGNTEAFFGQGTRLTVV.